The rows below give T cell receptor beta chains drawn from one sample of a study of CD8 T cells in ankylosing spondylitis. TCRdb re-analysed the 5' RACE reads in MiXCR, keeping a single row per CDR3 protein. The top ten hold 25% to 40% of the sample, which has 250,000 to 300,000 distinct CDR3 sequences, 15% to 20% seen once. The sample was blood, either unsorted or a sorted T cell fraction (not recorded which). The receptors were sampled from a male donor with ankylosing spondylitis or in good health (not recorded which). CDR3s include the opening cysteine and the closing phenylalanine or tryptophan. Each record gives: D gene, V gene, clone size, J gene, CDR3 protein, CDR3 DNA. A D gene is named only where the DNA matches it firmly. The listing skips clone size in some rows; elsewhere it reads once, few, many or a size class.

>-|TRBV2|few|TRBJ1-2
CASKGTDNYGYTF
TGTGCCAGCAAGGGGACGGATAATTATGGCTACACCTTC
>-|TRBV4-1|many|TRBJ2-3
CASSQEIVGDTQYF
TGCGCCAGCAGCCAAGAAATCGTAGGGGATACGCAGTATTTT
>-|TRBV29-1|-|TRBJ2-7
CSVEDPGETYEQYF
TGCAGCGTTGAAGACCCTGGGGAGACCTACGAGCAGTACTTC
>TRBD1|TRBV6-5|-|TRBJ2-3
CASSSAPGQGLDTQYF
TGTGCCAGCAGTTCAGCTCCGGGACAGGGGTTAGATACGCAGTATTTT
>TRBD1|TRBV5-1|many|TRBJ2-7
CASSWGTDHYEQYF
TGCGCCAGCAGCTGGGGGACAGACCACTACGAGCAGTACTTC
>-|TRBV27|few|TRBJ2-7
CASSLDTGYGEQYF
TGTGCCAGCAGCTTGGACACAGGTTATGGCGAGCAGTACTTC
>TRBD2|TRBV4-1|many|TRBJ2-1
CASSQEVGGRGNEQFF
TGCGCCAGCAGCCAAGAAGTGGGCGGGAGAGGAAATGAGCAGTTCTTC
>-|TRBV10-2|many|TRBJ2-7
CASSGMAGTPYEQYF
TGCGCCAGCAGTGGGATGGCGGGAACCCCCTACGAGCAGTACTTC
>-|TRBV5-4|many|TRBJ1-1
CASSDSMNTEAFF
TGTGCCAGCAGCGACAGTATGAACACTGAAGCTTTCTTT
>TRBD2|TRBV29-1|few|TRBJ2-7
CSVETSGTSSYEQYF
TGCAGCGTTGAGACTAGCGGGACAAGCTCCTACGAGCAGTACTTC
>TRBD1|TRBV9|few|TRBJ2-1
CASSRTTGADEQFF
TGTGCCAGCAGCCGAACCACAGGGGCGGATGAGCAGTTCTTC
>-|TRBV5-5|few|TRBJ1-5
CASSLNYLQLNSNQPQHF
TGTGCCAGCAGCTTGAATTATCTACAGCTTAATAGCAATCAGCCCCAGCATTTT
>TRBD2|TRBV5-1|-|TRBJ2-1
CASSLALSGTYNEQFF
TGCGCCAGCAGCTTGGCCCTTAGCGGGACGTACAATGAGCAGTTCTTC
>-|TRBV4-3|-|TRBJ1-1
CASSQDADFGTEAFF
TGCGCCAGCAGCCAAGATGCAGATTTTGGCACTGAAGCTTTCTTT
>TRBD2|TRBV29-1|-|TRBJ2-3
CSVDEAGGNTDTQYF
TGCAGCGTTGATGAAGCGGGAGGGAACACAGATACGCAGTATTTT
>TRBD2|TRBV29-1|few|TRBJ2-1
CSVDPSGATYNEQFF
TGCAGCGTCGATCCTAGCGGGGCCACCTACAATGAGCAGTTCTTC
>TRBD2|TRBV20-1|few|TRBJ2-5
CSASYSGSSGTQYF
TGCAGTGCTAGTTATAGCGGGAGTTCCGGGACCCAGTACTTC
>TRBD1|TRBV5-1|many|TRBJ2-3
CASSGRTGGSTDTQYF
TGCGCCAGCAGCGGACGGACAGGGGGATCCACAGATACGCAGTATTTT
>TRBD2|TRBV10-2|few|TRBJ2-1
CATSGLAVWRNEQFF
TGCGCCACCTCGGGACTAGCGGTATGGCGTAATGAGCAGTTCTTC
>-|TRBV4-2|-|TRBJ1-2
CASSHPNSGGYTF
TGTGCCAGCAGCCACCCGAACTCCGGGGGCTACACCTTC
>-|TRBV6-1|few|TRBJ2-7
CASSERRAEQYF
TGTGCCAGCAGTGAAAGGAGGGCCGAGCAGTACTTC
>-|TRBV29-1|few|TRBJ2-1
CSDHRGNEQFF
TGCAGCGATCATCGGGGCAATGAGCAGTTCTTC
>TRBD2|TRBV4-1|many|TRBJ2-1
CASSQTLLAGGYDEQFF
TGCGCCAGCAGCCAAACCCTACTAGCGGGAGGATACGATGAGCAGTTCTTC
>-|TRBV6-2/TRBV6-3|-|TRBJ1-1
CASSYSGTLNTEAFF
TGTGCCAGCAGTTACTCCGGCACCTTGAACACTGAAGCTTTCTTT
>-|TRBV5-1|-|TRBJ2-1
CASSLVLARNEQFF
TGCGCCAGCAGCTTGGTATTAGCGCGTAATGAGCAGTTCTTC
>TRBD2|TRBV12-3/TRBV12-4|-|TRBJ2-7
CASSPAGGGLRGYEQYF
TGTGCCAGCAGCCCCGCGGGAGGGGGCCTAAGAGGTTACGAGCAGTACTTC
>-|TRBV7-8|-|TRBJ2-2
CASSFFGAGGELFFF
-
>TRBD1|TRBV4-2|few|TRBJ2-7
CASSQVFGQGFSYEQYF
TGTGCCAGCAGCCAAGTTTTTGGACAGGGTTTTTCCTACGAGCAGTACTTC
>TRBD1|TRBV5-5|few|TRBJ2-1
CASSIDRAPMGEQFF
TGTGCCAGCAGCATAGACAGGGCCCCCATGGGGGAGCAGTTCTTC
>-|TRBV5-1|-|TRBJ2-5
CASSLEASPQETQYF
TGCGCCAGCAGCTTGGAGGCTAGCCCTCAAGAGACCCAGTACTTC
>-|TRBV9|few|TRBJ1-2
CASSVVPDSDYGYTF
TGTGCCAGCAGCGTAGTCCCGGATTCCGACTATGGCTACACCTTC
>-|TRBV11-2|many|TRBJ2-3
CASSPGDQVTDTQYF
TGTGCCAGCAGCCCGGGGGACCAAGTCACAGATACGCAGTATTTT
>-|TRBV19|-|TRBJ1-1
CASIWGTEAFF
TGTGCCAGTATCTGGGGGACTGAAGCTTTCTTT
>TRBD1|TRBV9|few|TRBJ1-5
CASSTTGVGQPQHF
TGTGCCAGCAGCACAACAGGGGTTGGTCAGCCCCAGCATTTT
>TRBD2|TRBV4-1|few|TRBJ2-7
CASSQEASGASYEQYF
TGCGCCAGCAGCCAAGAAGCTAGCGGGGCCTCCTACGAGCAGTACTTC
>-|TRBV12-3/TRBV12-4|-|TRBJ2-7
CASSLLSSTYEQYF
TGTGCCAGCAGTTTATTGTCATCTACCTACGAGCAGTACTTC
>-|TRBV7-9|few|TRBJ2-7
CASSSQGSGYEQYF
TGTGCCAGCAGCTCACAGGGTTCCGGCTACGAGCAGTACTTC
>TRBD2|TRBV6-5|few|TRBJ2-2
CASSSLPMGGPLTGELFF
TGTGCCAGCAGTTCCCTCCCGATGGGAGGGCCCCTCACCGGGGAGCTGTTTTTT
>TRBD2|TRBV29-1|-|TRBJ2-1
CSVPGLAGVSSYNEQFF
TGCAGCGTTCCGGGACTAGCGGGAGTTAGCTCCTACAATGAGCAGTTCTTC
>TRBD2|TRBV12-5|few|TRBJ2-1
CASGLGGLAENNEQFF
TGTGCTAGTGGTTTGGGTGGTCTAGCGGAAAACAATGAGCAGTTCTTC
>-|TRBV11-1|few|TRBJ2-1
CASSWRYGDGGSYNEQFF
TGTGCCAGCAGCTGGAGGTATGGTGACGGCGGCTCCTACAATGAGCAGTTCTTC
>TRBD2|TRBV29-1|-|TRBJ2-5
CSVEYAGGPETQYF
TGCAGCGTTGAATACGCGGGAGGCCCGGAGACCCAGTACTTC
>TRBD1|TRBV24-1|-|TRBJ2-1
CATSDTYRGYEQFF
TGTGCCACCAGTGATACCTACAGGGGATATGAGCAGTTCTTC